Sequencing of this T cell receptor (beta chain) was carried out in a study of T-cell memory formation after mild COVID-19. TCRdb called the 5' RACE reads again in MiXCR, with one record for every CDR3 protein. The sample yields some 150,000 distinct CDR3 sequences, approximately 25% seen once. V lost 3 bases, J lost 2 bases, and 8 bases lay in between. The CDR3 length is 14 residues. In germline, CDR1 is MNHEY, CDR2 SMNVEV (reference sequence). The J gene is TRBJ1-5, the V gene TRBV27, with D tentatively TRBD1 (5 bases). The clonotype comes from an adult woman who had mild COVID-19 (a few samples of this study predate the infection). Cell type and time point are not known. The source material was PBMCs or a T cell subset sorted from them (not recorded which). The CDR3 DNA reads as TGTGCCAGCAGTTTGATAGGGGGCAATCAGCCCCAGCATTTT. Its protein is CASSLIGGNQPQHF.